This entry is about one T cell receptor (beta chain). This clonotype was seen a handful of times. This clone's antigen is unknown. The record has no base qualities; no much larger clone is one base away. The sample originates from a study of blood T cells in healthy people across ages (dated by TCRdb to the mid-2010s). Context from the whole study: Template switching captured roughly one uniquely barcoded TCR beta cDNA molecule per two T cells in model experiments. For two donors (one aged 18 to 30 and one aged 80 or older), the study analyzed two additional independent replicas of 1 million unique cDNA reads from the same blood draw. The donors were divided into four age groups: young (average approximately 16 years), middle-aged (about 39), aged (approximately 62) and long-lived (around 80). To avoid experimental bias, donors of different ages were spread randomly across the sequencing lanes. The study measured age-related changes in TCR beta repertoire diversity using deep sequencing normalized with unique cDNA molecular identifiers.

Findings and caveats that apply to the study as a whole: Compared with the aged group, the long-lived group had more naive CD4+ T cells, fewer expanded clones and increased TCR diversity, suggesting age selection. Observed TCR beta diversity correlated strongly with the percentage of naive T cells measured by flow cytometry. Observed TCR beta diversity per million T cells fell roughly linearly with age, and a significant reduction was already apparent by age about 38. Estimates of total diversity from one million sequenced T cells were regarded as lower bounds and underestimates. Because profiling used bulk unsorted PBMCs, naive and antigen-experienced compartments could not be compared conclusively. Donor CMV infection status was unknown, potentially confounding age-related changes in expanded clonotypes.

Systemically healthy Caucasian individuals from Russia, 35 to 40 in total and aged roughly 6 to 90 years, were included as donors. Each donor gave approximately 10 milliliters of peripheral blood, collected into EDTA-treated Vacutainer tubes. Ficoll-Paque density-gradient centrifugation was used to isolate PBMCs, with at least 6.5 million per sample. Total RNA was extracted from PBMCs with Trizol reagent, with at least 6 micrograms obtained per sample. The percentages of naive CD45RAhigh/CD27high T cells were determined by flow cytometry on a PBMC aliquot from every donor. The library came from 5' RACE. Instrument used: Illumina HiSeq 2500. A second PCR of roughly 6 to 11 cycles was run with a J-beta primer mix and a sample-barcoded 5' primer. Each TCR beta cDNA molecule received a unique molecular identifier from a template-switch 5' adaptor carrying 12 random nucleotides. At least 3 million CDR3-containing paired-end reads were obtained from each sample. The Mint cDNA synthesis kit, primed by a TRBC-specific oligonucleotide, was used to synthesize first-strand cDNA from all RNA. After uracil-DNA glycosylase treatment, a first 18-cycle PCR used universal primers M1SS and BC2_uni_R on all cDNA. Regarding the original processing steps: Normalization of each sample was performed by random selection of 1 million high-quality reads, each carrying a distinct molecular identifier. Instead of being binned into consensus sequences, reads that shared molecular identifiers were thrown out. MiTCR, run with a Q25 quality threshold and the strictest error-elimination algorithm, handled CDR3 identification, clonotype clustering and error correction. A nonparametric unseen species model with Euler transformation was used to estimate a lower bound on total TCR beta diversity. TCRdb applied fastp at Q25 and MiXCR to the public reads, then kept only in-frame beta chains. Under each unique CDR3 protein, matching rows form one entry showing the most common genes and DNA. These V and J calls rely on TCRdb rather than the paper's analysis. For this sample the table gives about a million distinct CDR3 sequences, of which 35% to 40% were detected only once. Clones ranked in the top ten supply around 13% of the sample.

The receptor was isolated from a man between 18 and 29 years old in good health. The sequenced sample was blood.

Read as DNA, the sequence is TGCGCCAGCAGCCAAGGGGACGGGAGGTTCTACAATGAGCAGTTCTTC. It translates as CASSQGDGRFYNEQFF. The sequence joins TRBV4-1 to TRBJ2-1; TRBD2 lines up with 7 middle nucleotides. The CDR3 sequence holds 16 residues, the cysteine and phenylalanine included. Only the CDR3 DNA stays, 48 bases, in frame from base 1. At the junction V is shortened by 1 base and J by 3 bases; bases outside the gene matches: 6. CDR1 and CDR2, per the germline V gene, are MGHRA and YSYEKL.